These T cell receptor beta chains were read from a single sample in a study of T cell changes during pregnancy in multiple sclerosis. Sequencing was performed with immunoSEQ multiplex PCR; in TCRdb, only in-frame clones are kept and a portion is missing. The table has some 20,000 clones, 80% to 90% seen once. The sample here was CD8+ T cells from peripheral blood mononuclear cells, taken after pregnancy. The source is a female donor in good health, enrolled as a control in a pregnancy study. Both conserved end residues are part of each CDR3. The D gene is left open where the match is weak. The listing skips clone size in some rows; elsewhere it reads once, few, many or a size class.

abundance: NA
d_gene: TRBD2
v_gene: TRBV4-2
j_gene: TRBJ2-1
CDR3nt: TGTGCCAGCAGCCAATCCACTAGCGGGGAGGTCAATGAGCAGTTCTTC
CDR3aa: CASSQSTSGEVNEQFF

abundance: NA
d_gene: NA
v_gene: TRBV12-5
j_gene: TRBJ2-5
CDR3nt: TGTGCTAGTGGTTCAGACATTGTTAAGGTCCGAGAGACCCAGTACTTC
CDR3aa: CASGSDIVKVRETQYF

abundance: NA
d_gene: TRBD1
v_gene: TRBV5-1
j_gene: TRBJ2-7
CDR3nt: TGCGCCAGCAGCTTCGGCAGGGGGCCCAACGAGCAGTACTTC
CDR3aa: CASSFGRGPNEQYF

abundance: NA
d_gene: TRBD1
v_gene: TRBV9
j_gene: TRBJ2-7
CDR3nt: TGTGCCAGCAGCGTAGGACAGGGGTACAACGAGCAGTACTTC
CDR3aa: CASSVGQGYNEQYF

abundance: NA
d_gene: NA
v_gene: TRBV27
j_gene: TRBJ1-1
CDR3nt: TGTGCCAGCGGGAGGGGTCGGACCGCGGCTTTCTTT
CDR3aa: CASGRGRTAAFF

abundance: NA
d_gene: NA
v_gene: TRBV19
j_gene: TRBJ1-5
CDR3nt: TGTGCCAGTAGTTTGTCCGCTTCCCAGGCCCAGCATTTT
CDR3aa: CASSLSASQAQHF

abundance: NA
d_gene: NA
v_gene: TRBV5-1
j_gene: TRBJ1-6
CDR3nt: TGCGCCAGCAGCTTGGCCAGTACAGCTCCTTACTCACCCCTCCACTTT
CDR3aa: CASSLASTAPYSPLHF

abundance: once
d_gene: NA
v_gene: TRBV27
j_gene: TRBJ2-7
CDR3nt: TGTGCCAGCAGTGGGGGACTTGGGTACGAGCAGTACTTC
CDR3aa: CASSGGLGYEQYF

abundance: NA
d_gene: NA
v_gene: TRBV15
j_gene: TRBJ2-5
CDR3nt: TGTGCCACCAGCAGAGATACGGGGGTCCAGTACTTC
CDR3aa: CATSRDTGVQYF

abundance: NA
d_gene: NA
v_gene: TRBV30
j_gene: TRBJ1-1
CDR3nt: TGTGCCTGGGCCGGTGTGAACACTGAAGCTTTCTTT
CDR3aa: CAWAGVNTEAFF